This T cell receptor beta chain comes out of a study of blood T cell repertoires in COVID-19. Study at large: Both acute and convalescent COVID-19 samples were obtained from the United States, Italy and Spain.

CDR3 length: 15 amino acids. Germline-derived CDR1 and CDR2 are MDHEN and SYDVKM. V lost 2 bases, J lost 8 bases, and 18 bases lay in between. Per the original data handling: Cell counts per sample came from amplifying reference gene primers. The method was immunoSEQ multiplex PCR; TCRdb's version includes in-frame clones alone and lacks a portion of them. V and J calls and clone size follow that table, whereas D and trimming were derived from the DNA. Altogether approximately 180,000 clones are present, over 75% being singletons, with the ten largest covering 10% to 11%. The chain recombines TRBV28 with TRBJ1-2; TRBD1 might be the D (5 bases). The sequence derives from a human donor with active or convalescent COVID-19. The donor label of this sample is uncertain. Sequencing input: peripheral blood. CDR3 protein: CASSLSFGQGKGYTF. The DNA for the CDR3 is TGTGCCAGCAGTTTAAGTTTCGGGCAGGGAAAGGGCTACACCTTC.